Following are 7 T cell receptor beta chains from one sample sequenced in a study of blood T cell repertoires in COVID-19. TCRdb keeps only in-frame clones here, not all; method: immunoSEQ multiplex PCR. The profile shows 110,000 or so clones, over 75% of them singletons. The source material was peripheral blood. These receptors all stem from a man in his forties or fifties with acute or convalescent COVID-19.

This sequence joins TRBV7-9 and TRBJ2-7; TRBD2 matches at 7 bases. The germline CDR1 and CDR2 sequences are SEHNR and FQNEAQ (reference sequence). With 2 bases clipped from V and 0 bases from J, the junction kept 4 bases outside the gene matches. The CDR3 covers 15 residues. The CDR3 bases are TGTGCCAGCAGCTTAAAGGGCGGGAGCTCCTACGAGCAGTACTTC. Translated, it gives CASSLKGGSSYEQYF.

In its sample, this clone was seen once. The V call is TRBV9, the J call TRBJ2-5, with 8 positions matching TRBD1. Germline CDR1 SGDLS, CDR2 YYNGEE. The CDR3 is 16 residues long. After removal of 0 bases from V and 1 base from J, the junction contained 5 bases not matched to a gene. CDR3 in DNA: TGTGCCAGCAGCGTAGCGGGCAGGGGGCCCCAAGAGACCCAGTACTTC. This gives the protein CASSVAGRGPQETQYF.

The V gene is TRBV6-2 or TRBV6-3, the J gene TRBJ2-7; weak D call: TRBD2 (6 bases). The V end was cut by 2 bases, the J end by 0 bases, with 11 bases between. Germline V lookup: CDR1 MNHEY, CDR2 SVGEGT. CDR3 length: 15 residues. DNA for the CDR3: TGTGCCAGCAGTTACGGTCGGGAGAGCTCCTACGAGCAGTACTTC. It yields the protein CASSYGRESSYEQYF.

To note about this clone: Different DNA sequences within this sample yield the same CDR3. V and J are TRBV6-6 and TRBJ2-7; D is undetermined. The CDR3 is made up of 14 amino acids. Germline CDR1 and CDR2: MNHNY and SVGAGI (reference sequence). V gave up 0 bases and J gave up 1 base, with 7 bases separating them. The CDR3 sequence is CASSYSGSSYEQYF. The CDR3 DNA reads as TGTGCCAGCAGTTACTCTGGCAGTTCCTACGAGCAGTACTTC.

This chain joins TRBV19 and TRBJ2-1; 13 positions match TRBD2. Germline V gene lookup returns CDR1 LNHDA and CDR2 SQIVND (reference sequence). After removal of 2 bases from V and 5 bases from J, the junction contained 6 bases not matched to a gene. This CDR3 region has 17 residues. The CDR3 loop reads CASSIYPGLAGDNEQFF. The DNA of the CDR3 is TGTGCCAGTAGTATATATCCCGGACTAGCGGGGGACAATGAGCAGTTCTTC.

The rearrangement joins TRBV5-1 to TRBJ1-2; the match to TRBD1 covers 12 bases. The CDR3 runs to 15 residues. The germline V gene encodes CDR1 SGHRS and CDR2 YFSETQ. V lost 7 bases, J lost 4 bases, and 8 bases stayed unmatched. The CDR3 protein is CASGRGTGGAYGYTF. CDR3 coding DNA: TGCGCCAGCGGCCGCGGGACAGGGGGCGCCTATGGCTACACCTTC.

V usage is TRBV11-2 and J usage is TRBJ2-3; 9 bases fit TRBD2. CDR3 length: 15 residues. CDR1 and CDR2 (germline): SGHAT, FQNNGV. After removal of 1 base from V and 2 bases from J, the junction contained 1 base not matched to a gene. For the CDR3, the DNA is TGTGCCAGCAGCTTAGGGACTAGCGACACAGATACGCAGTATTTT. This encodes CASSLGTSDTDTQYF.